One and the same sample provided the 22 T cell receptor beta chains below, sequenced in a study of cytomegalovirus exposure and HLA in healthy donors. PCR used 60 Vbeta primers and 13 Jbeta primers. TCRdb keeps only in-frame clones here, not all; method: immunoSEQ multiplex PCR. The sample shows around 89,000 clones, over 70% of them seen only once. The sequenced sample consisted of PBMCs. The receptors were sampled from a girl aged 2-10 years in good health and CMV-seropositive.

The genes are TRBV6-5 and TRBJ2-3; 9 bases map to TRBD2. Germline V lookup: CDR1 MNHEY, CDR2 SVGAGI. V gave up 10 bases and J gave up 1 base; unmatched junction bases: 9. This CDR3 is 15 amino acids long. CDR3 region: CATTLSGSRTDTQYF. The CDR3 DNA reads TGTGCCACCACTCTTAGCGGGAGCCGCACAGATACGCAGTATTTT.

This rearrangement joins TRBV2 to TRBJ1-3, with D perhaps matching TRBD1 (6 bases). Germline V lookup: CDR1 SNHLY, CDR2 FYNNEI. Trimming pared 7 bases from V and 0 bases from J, leaving 13 bases between. The CDR3 has 15 residues. CDR3: CASTRQESSGNTIYF. CDR3 nucleotide sequence: TGTGCCAGCACTCGACAGGAGAGCTCTGGAAACACCATATATTTT.

The genes are TRBV6-5 and TRBJ2-5; a possible D gene is TRBD2 (6 bases). CDR1 is MNHEY, CDR2 SVGAGI, per germline. V was shortened by 5 bases and J by 0 bases, with 7 bases between the two germline ends. The CDR3 is 13 amino acids. CDR3 in DNA: TGTGCCAGCAGTAGGAGGGACCAAGAGACCCAGTACTTC. Residues: CASSRRDQETQYF.

The chain recombines TRBV6-6 with TRBJ2-7; 10 positions match TRBD1. CDR1 is MNHNY and CDR2 is SVGAGI in the germline V gene (reference sequence). The CDR3 sequence is 15 residues long. Trimming took 5 bases from V and 5 from J; bases not matched to a gene: 9. Here the CDR3 DNA reads TGTGCCAGCAGTAACCCGGGACAGGGGCGAGACGAGCAGTACTTC. Its translation: CASSNPGQGRDEQYF.

This chain connects TRBV4-2 to TRBJ2-1; TRBD2 aligns across 7 bases. J gave up 8 bases and V 2 bases, and 6 bases lay outside the gene matches. The germline gives CDR1 LGHNA, CDR2 YNFKEQ. The CDR3 has 14 residues. Written as DNA, the CDR3 is TGTGCCAGCAGCCAAAGGACTAGTATCGATGAGCAGTTCTTC. Translating gives CASSQRTSIDEQFF.

This clone appeared a few times. V and J are TRBV7-6 and TRBJ2-7, with 8 bases fitting TRBD2. Germline V gene data show CDR1 as SGHVS and CDR2 as FNYEAQ. Trimming at V came to 0 bases and at J to 4 bases, leaving 5 bases not matched to a gene. This CDR3 has 15 residues. The CDR3 DNA sequence: TGTGCCAGCAGCTTAGCGAGCGGGAGCTTGTACGAGCAGTACTTC. The encoded protein is CASSLASGSLYEQYF.

V usage is TRBV30 and J usage is TRBJ2-7; D might be TRBD2 (5 bases). CDR3 size: 11 residues. Germline-derived CDR1 and CDR2 are GTSNPN and SVGIG (reference sequence). V gave up 6 bases and J gave up 5 bases, with 11 bases separating them. The CDR3 loop is CACRTGNEQYF. The CDR3 DNA sequence: TGTGCCTGCAGAACCGGGAACGAGCAGTACTTC.

This clone appeared a single time. The chain combines TRBV6-6 with TRBJ1-4; D remains unclear. This CDR3 comprises 14 residues. V lost 0 bases, J lost 7 bases, and 9 bases lay in between. Looked up from germline, CDR1 is MNHNY and CDR2 is SVGAGI (reference sequence). The CDR3 region has the DNA TGTGCCAGCAGTTACTCCGGGGTTTTTGAAAAACTGTTTTTT. It codes for CASSYSGVFEKLFF.

CDR3 region: CASSPALLRGLNVLTF. The CDR3 nucleotides are TGTGCCAGTAGTCCCGCATTACTCAGGGGCCTAAACGTCCTGACTTTC. The genes are TRBV19 and TRBJ2-6, with D perhaps TRBD1 (6 bases). The CDR3 is made up of 16 amino acids. CDR1 is LNHDA and CDR2 is SQIVND in the germline V gene (reference sequence). Trimming left V 5 bases short and J 10 bases short, with 21 bases between.

This clone has just a few counts. The genes are TRBV18 and TRBJ1-4; D ambiguous. The CDR3 contains 13 residues. V shed 3 bases and J shed 6 bases, with 8 bases lying between them. Germline V gives CDR1 KGHSH, CDR2 LQKENI. The CDR3 nucleotides read TGTGCCAGCTCACCGAACAGCTATGAAAAACTGTTTTTT. As protein: CASSPNSYEKLFF.

The CDR3 coding sequence is TGTGCCAGCAGCTCGGGACTGAGCTATGGCTACACCTTC. Translating gives CASSSGLSYGYTF. The genes are TRBV6-1 and TRBJ1-2, with a weak D call TRBD1 (5 bases). Trimming left V 6 bases short and J 4 bases short, with 12 bases between. The CDR3 is 13 amino acids. In germline, CDR1 is MNHNS, CDR2 SASEGT.

The CDR3 here is CASSPDRNSNQPQHF. The CDR3 DNA reads as TGTGCCAGCAGCCCCGACAGGAATAGCAATCAGCCCCAGCATTTT. The J gene is TRBJ1-5, the V gene TRBV6-5; weak D call: TRBD1 (6 bases). This CDR3 is built from 15 residues. V was clipped by 6 bases and J by 0 bases, with 12 bases between them. Per germline, CDR1 MNHEY and CDR2 SVGAGI.

The V call is TRBV5-4, the J call TRBJ1-5; tentatively, D is TRBD1 (5 bases). Germline V CDR1 and CDR2: SGHNT, YYREEE (reference sequence). The CDR3 has 14 residues. Between the trimmed V and J ends, which lost 1 base and 5 bases, there was a span of 10 bases. The CDR3 coding sequence is TGTGCCAGCAGCTTGTGGGGGGACGATCAGCCCCAGCATTTT. Translation: CASSLWGDDQPQHF.

This rearrangement joins TRBV19 to TRBJ1-5; D is unresolved. Between the trimmed V and J ends, which lost 7 bases and 2 bases, there was a span of 15 bases. Germline V lookup: CDR1 LNHDA, CDR2 SQIVND (reference sequence). There are 15 residues in the CDR3. CDR3 DNA sequence: TGTGCCAGTAAAAACTATGGAAGCGGCAATCAGCCCCAGCATTTT. It yields the protein CASKNYGSGNQPQHF.

A few counts support this clone. The chain has TRBV19 and TRBJ1-1, with TRBD1 identical over 9 bases. This CDR3 spans 15 amino acids. From germline, CDR1 is LNHDA and CDR2 SQIVND (reference sequence). V was clipped by 6 bases and J by 4 bases; unmatched bases: 9. The CDR3 protein is CASSAYGQGITEAFF. CDR3 sequence (DNA): TGTGCCAGTAGCGCCTACGGACAGGGGATCACTGAAGCTTTCTTT.

V gene TRBV27 combines with J gene TRBJ2-7; TRBD2 matches 7 bases. The CDR3 is 14 amino acids. Germline V gene sequence: CDR1 MNHEY, CDR2 SMNVEV (reference sequence). The junction had 6 bases not matched to a gene; V was cut back by 7 bases and J by 0 bases. In DNA form, the CDR3 reads TGTGCCAGCACCAAAAGCGGGGTCTCCTACGAGCAGTACTTC. It encodes CASTKSGVSYEQYF.

The rearrangement uses TRBV27 and TRBJ2-7, with 8 bases lining up with TRBD2. In germline, CDR1 is MNHEY, CDR2 SMNVEV (reference sequence). The CDR3 covers 13 residues. Losses at the gene ends were 4 bases for V and 6 bases for J; bases not matched to a gene: 5. The CDR3 DNA sequence: TGTGCCAGCAGTTCTGGACTAGCTGCCGAGCAGTACTTC. It specifies CASSSGLAAEQYF.

This chain uses TRBV7-6 with TRBJ2-1; tentative D call: TRBD1 (6 bases). This CDR3 contains 13 residues. In germline, CDR1 is SGHVS, CDR2 FNYEAQ. V shed 5 bases and J shed 9 bases, with 14 bases lying between them. This chain's CDR3 is CASSLARGGEQFF. DNA of the CDR3: TGTGCCAGCAGCCTGGCCAGGGGTGGTGAGCAGTTCTTC.

The chain combines TRBV15 with TRBJ1-1, with a tentative D call TRBD1 (5 bases). Germline V gene data show CDR1 as LNHNV and CDR2 as YYDKDF (reference sequence). The length of the CDR3 is 19 residues. The V and J ends lost 0 bases and 3 bases respectively, with 23 bases between them. The CDR3 DNA follows: TGTGCCACCAGCAGAGATTCCCCCCTTGTAGGGGAACGGGACACTGAAGCTTTCTTT. Translating gives CATSRDSPLVGERDTEAFF. Full variable domain (rest looked up from reference TRBV15 and TRBJ1-1): DAMVIQNPRYQVTQFGKPVTLSCSQTLNHNVMYWYQQKSSQAPKLLFHYYDKDFNNEADTPDNFQSRRPNTSFCFLDIRSPGLGDTAMYLCATSRDSPLVGERDTEAFFGQGTRLTVV.

V and J are TRBV28 and TRBJ2-7; 7 positions agree with TRBD1. Trimming at V came to 5 bases and at J to 2 bases, leaving 6 bases not matched to a gene. This CDR3 spans 14 amino acids. Germline V gene data show CDR1 as MDHEN and CDR2 as SYDVKM. CDR3 sequence (DNA): TGTGCCAGCAGTCTAGGACAGGAAACCTACGAGCAGTACTTC. This gives the protein CASSLGQETYEQYF.

V is TRBV9 and J is TRBJ1-1; 9 nucleotides align to TRBD1. With V trimmed by 4 bases and J by 3 bases, 4 bases remained unmatched. The germline V gene encodes CDR1 SGDLS and CDR2 YYNGEE. This CDR3 comprises 14 residues. The CDR3 nucleotides are TGTGCCAGCAGCTCCCGGGACAGGGACACTGAAGCTTTCTTT. Translation: CASSSRDRDTEAFF. Combining the CDR3 with reference TRBV9 and TRBJ1-1 gives the whole variable domain DSGVTQTPKHLITATGQRVTLRCSPRSGDLSVYWYQQSLDQGLQFLIQYYNGEERAKGNILERFSAQQFPDLHSELNLSSLELGDSALYFCASSSRDRDTEAFFGQGTRLTVV.

The rearrangement links TRBV10-2 to TRBJ2-1; D remains unclear. Deletions cut 4 bases from V and 3 bases from J, with 7 bases between. This CDR3 has 13 amino acids. Germline V gene data show CDR1 as WSHSY and CDR2 as SAAADI. CDR3 sequence: CASSGTIYNEQFF. In DNA, the CDR3 is TGCGCCAGCAGTGGAACTATCTACAATGAGCAGTTCTTC.